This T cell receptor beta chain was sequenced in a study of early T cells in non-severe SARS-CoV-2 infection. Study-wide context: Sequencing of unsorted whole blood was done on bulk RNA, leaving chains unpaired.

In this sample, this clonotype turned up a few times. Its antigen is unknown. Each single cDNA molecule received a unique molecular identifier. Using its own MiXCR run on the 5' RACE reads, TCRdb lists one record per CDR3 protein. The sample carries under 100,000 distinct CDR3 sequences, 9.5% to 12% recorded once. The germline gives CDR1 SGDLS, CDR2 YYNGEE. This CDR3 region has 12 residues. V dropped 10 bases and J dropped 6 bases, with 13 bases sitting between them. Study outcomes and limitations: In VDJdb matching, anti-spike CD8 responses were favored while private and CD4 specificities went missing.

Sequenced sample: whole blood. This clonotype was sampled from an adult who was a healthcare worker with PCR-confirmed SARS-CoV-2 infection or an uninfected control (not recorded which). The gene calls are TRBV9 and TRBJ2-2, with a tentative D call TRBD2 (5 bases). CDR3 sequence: CASQRVPGELFF. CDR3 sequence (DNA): TGTGCCTCCCAGAGGGTGCCCGGGGAGCTGTTTTTT.